A selection of T cell receptor beta chains follows, all from one sample in a study of cytomegalovirus exposure and HLA in healthy donors. The repertoire was sequenced with immunoSEQ multiplex PCR; TCRdb's copy has only in-frame clones and lacks some. The sample shows some 77,000 clones, roughly 80% of them seen only once. Sequenced input: PBMCs. The receptors were gathered from a woman in her thirties or forties in good health and CMV-seronegative. Both conserved end residues are part of each CDR3. A D gene is named only where the DNA matches it firmly. Expanded clones are given a class, and other clones once, few, many or no size at all.

V gene	D gene	J gene	clone size	CDR3 protein	CDR3 DNA
TRBV7-2	-	TRBJ2-7	-	CASSMTATEQYF	TGTGCCAGCAGCATGACTGCTACGGAGCAGTACTTC
TRBV15	TRBD1	TRBJ1-1	once	CATSRAGTGAGNTEAFF	TGTGCCACCAGCAGAGCAGGGACAGGGGCCGGGAACACTGAAGCTTTCTTT
TRBV27	TRBD1	TRBJ1-1	-	CASSLGQLIAGTEAFF	TGTGCCAGCAGTTTGGGACAGCTCATCGCAGGCACTGAAGCTTTCTTT
TRBV7-9	-	TRBJ1-1	few	CASSLVLGEGTEAFF	TGTGCCAGCAGCTTAGTATTGGGGGAGGGCACTGAAGCTTTCTTT
TRBV2	TRBD1	TRBJ2-7	-	CASSRDRGSEQYF	TGTGCCAGCAGTAGGGACAGGGGTAGCGAGCAGTACTTC
TRBV28	TRBD1	TRBJ1-2	-	CASSPPTGGFYGYTF	TGTGCCAGCAGTCCCCCGACAGGGGGCTTTTATGGCTACACCTTC
TRBV27	-	TRBJ1-4	-	CASRYQGEKLFF	TGTGCCAGCAGATACCAGGGGGAAAAACTGTTTTTT
TRBV18	-	TRBJ2-5	-	CASSPRPGGAPGETQYF	TGTGCCAGCTCACCACGACCTGGTGGGGCGCCAGGAGAGACCCAGTACTTC
TRBV7-9	-	TRBJ1-4	-	CASSPGAGKLFF	TGTGCCAGCAGCCCAGGGGCGGGAAAACTGTTTTTT
TRBV2	TRBD2	TRBJ2-5	-	CASSEWGLAGEWETQYF	TGTGCCAGCAGTGAGTGGGGACTAGCGGGAGAGTGGGAGACCCAGTACTTC
TRBV29-1	TRBD1	TRBJ2-3	-	CSVETLPGQGSTDTQYF	TGCAGCGTTGAAACACTTCCTGGACAGGGTAGCACAGATACGCAGTATTTT
TRBV5-1	-	TRBJ2-1	-	CASSLGPGGNEQFF	TGCGCCAGCAGCTTGGGCCCCGGCGGAAATGAGCAGTTCTTC
TRBV29-1	TRBD2	TRBJ2-7	-	CSVNSGTSGSGEQYF	TGCAGCGTTAACTCTGGGACTAGCGGCTCCGGCGAGCAGTACTTC
TRBV10-3	-	TRBJ2-2	-	CAISDGPPGELFF	TGTGCCATCAGTGATGGGCCGCCCGGGGAGCTGTTTTTT
TRBV6-5	-	TRBJ1-2	-	CASTNGGAHGYTF	TGTGCCAGCACTAACGGGGGGGCGCATGGCTACACCTTC
TRBV2	-	TRBJ1-5	-	CASSVYSNQPQHF	TGTGCCAGCAGTGTGTATAGCAATCAGCCCCAGCATTTT
TRBV18	TRBD2	TRBJ2-5	-	CASSTNGGGRETQYF	TGTGCCAGCTCAACAAACGGGGGAGGGAGAGAGACCCAGTACTTC
TRBV28	-	TRBJ2-1	-	CASSQTFGEQFF	TGTGCCAGCAGCCAGACTTTCGGTGAGCAGTTCTTC
TRBV14	-	TRBJ1-2	-	CASSHPWEAGDSGYTF	TGTGCCAGCAGCCACCCTTGGGAGGCAGGCGACTCCGGCTACACCTTC
TRBV10-3	-	TRBJ2-3	-	CAISESGADTQYF	TGTGCCATCAGTGAGTCAGGGGCAGATACGCAGTATTTT
TRBV29-1	TRBD1	TRBJ1-2	-	CSAGYRDRLYGYTF	TGCAGCGCTGGGTACCGGGACAGACTCTATGGCTACACCTTC
TRBV7-8	TRBD1	TRBJ1-2	-	CASSLGSAGGYGYTF	TGTGCCAGCAGCTTAGGATCTGCAGGGGGCTATGGCTACACCTTC
TRBV7-3	TRBD2	TRBJ2-1	-	CASSLLASGYNEQFF	TGTGCCAGCAGCTTATTGGCTAGCGGGTACAATGAGCAGTTCTTC
TRBV29-1	-	TRBJ2-1	-	CSTSRGDLYNEQFF	TGCAGCACGAGCAGGGGGGACTTATACAATGAGCAGTTCTTC
TRBV2	-	TRBJ2-2	-	CASSEQTRATGELFF	TGTGCCAGCAGTGAACAGACTAGAGCCACCGGGGAGCTGTTTTTT
TRBV29-1	-	TRBJ2-7	-	CSVGDTIYEQYF	TGCAGCGTTGGGGACACCATCTACGAGCAGTACTTC
TRBV6-1	-	TRBJ1-4	once	CASRLTTGQNEKLFF	TGTGCCAGCAGGCTAACCACGGGACAAAATGAAAAACTGTTTTTT
TRBV6-5	TRBD1	TRBJ2-2	-	CASRIDRAGGELFF	TGTGCCAGCAGGATCGACAGGGCGGGCGGGGAGCTGTTTTTT
TRBV19	TRBD2	TRBJ2-5	-	CASSPWTSGPITRKETQYF	TGTGCCAGTAGTCCTTGGACTAGCGGGCCGATAACCCGCAAAGAGACCCAGTACTTC
TRBV10-3	-	TRBJ1-1	few	CAISDFGVPNTEAFF	TGTGCCATCAGTGATTTCGGGGTTCCTAACACTGAAGCTTTCTTT
TRBV19	TRBD1	TRBJ2-5	-	CASSIGQAVRGETQYF	TGTGCCAGTAGTATTGGACAGGCCGTAAGGGGAGAGACCCAGTACTTC
TRBV7-9	TRBD2	TRBJ2-1	-	CASSRYGTSGDNEQFF	TGTGCCAGCAGCCGGTACGGGACTAGCGGGGACAATGAGCAGTTCTTC
TRBV30	-	TRBJ1-5	-	CAWGTENRPQHF	TGTGCCTGGGGAACGGAGAATCGGCCCCAGCATTTT
TRBV5-1	TRBD2	TRBJ2-7	-	CASSSGLAGGSLEQYF	TGCGCCAGCAGCTCGGGACTAGCGGGAGGGTCGTTGGAGCAGTACTTC
TRBV5-1	TRBD2	TRBJ2-3	-	CASSLGLAGVRTDTQYF	TGCGCCAGCAGCTTGGGACTAGCGGGAGTACGAACAGATACGCAGTATTTT
TRBV19	TRBD2	TRBJ2-5	-	CATLLVAGVSETQYF	TGTGCCACCCTCTTGGTAGCGGGAGTTTCAGAGACCCAGTACTTC
TRBV7-3	TRBD2	TRBJ2-1	-	CASSFGTSYNEQFF	TGTGCCAGCAGCTTCGGGACTAGCTATAATGAGCAGTTCTTC
TRBV7-9	-	TRBJ2-7	-	CASSLVGVSSEIISYEQYF	TGTGCCAGCAGCTTAGTAGGGGTCTCTAGCGAGATTATCTCCTACGAGCAGTACTTC
TRBV7-3	TRBD2	TRBJ2-3	-	CASSLTGGNTQYF	TGTGCCAGCAGCTTAACCGGGGGGAATACGCAGTATTTT
TRBV2	TRBD1	TRBJ1-1	once	CASSENRGNTEAFF	TGTGCCAGCAGTGAGAACAGGGGGAACACTGAAGCTTTCTTT
TRBV18	-	TRBJ1-1	-	CASSPDRGYTEAFF	TGTGCCAGCTCGCCCGATCGGGGGTACACTGAAGCTTTCTTT
TRBV4-1	-	TRBJ1-5	-	CASSPPWAGNQPQHF	TGCGCCAGCAGCCCCCCATGGGCGGGAAATCAGCCCCAGCATTTT
TRBV7-2	-	TRBJ1-5	-	CASSLIVNSNQPQHF	TGTGCCAGCAGCTTAATCGTAAATAGCAATCAGCCCCAGCATTTT
TRBV25-1	-	TRBJ2-4	-	CASSAKSIQYF	TGTGCCAGCAGTGCTAAGAGCATTCAGTACTTC
TRBV11-3	-	TRBJ2-7	few	CASSSASSGEQYF	TGTGCCAGCAGTTCAGCTTCGTCAGGCGAGCAGTACTTC
TRBV5-1	TRBD1	TRBJ1-2	-	CASSLGWTGQGGRGYTF	TGCGCCAGCAGCTTGGGCTGGACCGGACAAGGGGGCCGGGGCTACACCTTC
TRBV9	-	TRBJ1-5	few	CASSASINQPQHF	TGTGCCAGCAGCGCTAGCATTAATCAGCCCCAGCATTTT
TRBV19	-	TRBJ2-6	-	CASSIARSGANVLTF	TGTGCCAGTAGTATAGCCCGGTCTGGGGCCAACGTCCTGACTTTC
TRBV7-9	TRBD1	TRBJ1-3	-	CASSPQEGAITGNTIYF	TGTGCCAGCAGCCCCCAGGAGGGGGCGATAACTGGAAACACCATATATTTT
TRBV6-1	-	TRBJ1-1	few	CASSESHRAGTEAFF	TGTGCCAGCAGTGAATCTCACAGGGCCGGCACTGAAGCTTTCTTT
TRBV7-9	-	TRBJ1-1	-	CASSFGGRATEAFF	TGTGCCAGCAGCTTTGGGGGCCGTGCCACTGAAGCTTTCTTT
TRBV28	-	TRBJ1-5	-	CASSRPQGTQPQHF	TGTGCCAGCAGTCGACCACAGGGTACCCAGCCCCAGCATTTT
TRBV25-1	-	TRBJ1-2	-	CASSEAGSDGYTF	TGTGCCAGCAGTGAAGCGGGTTCGGATGGCTACACCTTC
TRBV19	-	TRBJ2-5	-	CASSPGFRQETQYF	TGTGCCAGTAGCCCGGGATTCAGGCAAGAGACCCAGTACTTC
TRBV15	-	TRBJ2-4	-	CATSYRVAKNIQYF	TGTGCCACCAGTTACAGGGTAGCCAAAAACATTCAGTACTTC
TRBV19	-	TRBJ1-5	-	CASSIDLAAGLNQPQHF	TGTGCCAGTAGTATAGATCTAGCAGCAGGCCTCAATCAGCCCCAGCATTTT
TRBV2	-	TRBJ1-1	few	CASNSIPNTEAFF	TGTGCCAGTAACTCCATCCCGAACACTGAAGCTTTCTTT
TRBV7-9	TRBD2	TRBJ2-1	-	CASSPHIGRALNNEQFF	TGTGCCAGCAGCCCCCATATCGGGAGGGCCTTAAACAATGAGCAGTTCTTC